Listed below are T cell receptor beta chains from one sample, sequenced in a study of blood T cell repertoires in COVID-19. Only in-frame clones appear in the TCRdb table, and some are missing; sequencing was by immunoSEQ multiplex PCR. The repertoire includes fewer than 70,000 clones, 89% of them detected once, and more than 8% sits in the top ten. Sequencing input: peripheral blood. Source of these receptors: a man over 45 with active COVID-19. CDR3s include the opening cysteine and the closing phenylalanine or tryptophan. The D gene is left open where the match is weak. Some rows have no size entry. The others give once, few or many, or a class for an expanded clone.

>TRBJ2-5|.|.|TRBV7-2
CASSLAVAGASETQYF
TGTGCCAGCAGCTTAGCGGTTGCGGGGGCATCGGAGACCCAGTACTTC
>TRBJ2-3|.|TRBD2|TRBV5-1
CASSRTSGGASDTQYF
TGCGCCAGCAGCCGAACTAGCGGGGGGGCATCAGATACGCAGTATTTT
>TRBJ2-3|.|.|TRBV19
CASSIPTASTDTQYF
TGTGCCAGTAGTATACCGACAGCCAGCACAGATACGCAGTATTTT
>TRBJ1-6|.|.|TRBV19
CASSPAGGGSPLHF
TGTGCCAGTAGTCCGGCGGGGGGCGGGTCACCCCTCCACTTT
>TRBJ1-2|once|TRBD1|TRBV3-1/TRBV3-2
CASSQDGTGVGYTF
TGTGCCAGCAGCCAAGATGGGACAGGGGTTGGCTACACCTTC
>TRBJ1-6|.|TRBD1|TRBV6-5
CASSLRDRGAPLHF
TGTGCCAGCAGCCTCCGGGACAGGGGTGCACCCCTCCACTTT
>TRBJ2-1|.|TRBD2|TRBV30
CAWSVGAGGSDEQFF
TGTGCCTGGAGTGTAGGAGCGGGGGGTAGCGATGAGCAGTTCTTC
>TRBJ1-1|.|.|TRBV28
CASSLQLGRPEAFF
TGTGCCAGCAGTTTACAATTGGGGCGGCCAGAAGCTTTCTTT
>TRBJ1-4|.|.|TRBV6-4
CASRGEGSNEKLFF
TGTGCCAGCCGCGGGGAGGGGTCTAATGAAAAACTGTTTTTT
>TRBJ2-1|.|.|TRBV18
CASAYSSYNEQFF
TGTGCCAGCGCGTACTCCTCCTACAATGAGCAGTTCTTC
>TRBJ2-2|.|.|TRBV29-1
CSVEKRAGELFF
TGCAGCGTTGAGAAACGGGCCGGGGAGCTGTTTTTT
>TRBJ1-5|.|.|TRBV15
CATSRGAWASNQPQHF
TGTGCCACCAGCAGAGGGGCTTGGGCAAGCAATCAGCCCCAGCATTTT
>TRBJ2-7|.|TRBD1|TRBV6-5
CASRIGTAYEQYF
TGTGCCAGCAGAATAGGGACAGCCTACGAGCAGTACTTC
>TRBJ1-1|.|.|TRBV14
CASSQDRGAEAFF
TGTGCCAGCAGCCAAGATCGGGGGGCTGAAGCTTTCTTT
>TRBJ1-1|.|TRBD1|TRBV3-1/TRBV3-2
CASSQRTGRNTEAFF
TGTGCCAGCAGCCAGAGGACAGGGCGGAACACTGAAGCTTTCTTT
>TRBJ2-3|once|.|TRBV27
CASSLSASGGVEDTQYF
TGTGCCAGCAGTTTATCCGCGTCCGGGGGAGTGGAAGATACGCAGTATTTT
>TRBJ2-7|.|.|TRBV18
CASSSSGDEQYF
TGTGCCAGCTCATCCTCCGGGGACGAGCAGTACTTC
>TRBJ1-2|few|.|TRBV4-2
CASSQDVRGTLGYTF
TGTGCCAGCAGCCAAGATGTACGGGGGACCTTAGGCTACACCTTC
>TRBJ2-2|.|.|TRBV21-1
CASGRDRTPTNTGELFF
TGTGCCAGCGGGCGGGACAGGACCCCGACAAACACCGGGGAGCTGTTTTTT
>TRBJ1-1|.|.|TRBV12-3/TRBV12-4
CASSLAGFKAFF
TGTGCCAGCAGTTTAGCCGGGTTTAAAGCTTTCTTT
>TRBJ2-7|.|TRBD2|TRBV5-6
CASSLGRASGGYEQYF
TGTGCCAGCAGCTTGGGTCGGGCTAGCGGGGGCTACGAGCAGTACTTC
>TRBJ2-1|.|.|TRBV4-1
CASSQGGDPYNEQFF
TGCGCCAGCAGCCAAGGGGGGGATCCCTACAATGAGCAGTTCTTC
>TRBJ1-2|.|.|TRBV12-3/TRBV12-4
CASSGGVGYGYTF
TGTGCCAGCAGCGGGGGGGTCGGCTATGGCTACACCTTC
>TRBJ1-2|.|TRBD1|TRBV3-1/TRBV3-2
CASSQDPGGRGYTF
TGTGCCAGCAGCCAAGATCCAGGGGGCCGTGGCTACACCTTC
>TRBJ2-5|.|.|TRBV24-1
CATSDSSRGDGETQYF
TGTGCCACCAGTGATTCCTCCAGGGGGGACGGGGAGACCCAGTACTTC
>TRBJ1-4|.|.|TRBV4-2
CASSQVPVATNEKLFF
TGTGCCAGCAGCCAAGTCCCGGTTGCAACTAATGAAAAACTGTTTTTT
>TRBJ2-3|.|.|TRBV7-9
CASSFPGVLDTQYF
TGTGCCAGCAGCTTTCCAGGGGTATTAGATACGCAGTATTTT
>TRBJ1-1|.|.|TRBV3-1/TRBV3-2
CASSPNRKEAFF
TGTGCCAGCAGCCCCAACAGAAAAGAAGCTTTCTTT
>TRBJ2-5|.|.|TRBV5-6
CASSDGIHQETQYF
TGTGCCAGCAGCGACGGGATCCATCAAGAGACCCAGTACTTC
>TRBJ2-6|few|.|TRBV10-2
CASQPAGANVLTF
TGCGCCAGCCAACCCGCGGGGGCCAACGTCCTGACTTTC
>TRBJ2-2|.|TRBD2|TRBV12-5
CASGLRRGSGELFF
TGTGCTAGTGGTCTCCGGCGGGGGTCCGGGGAGCTGTTTTTT
>TRBJ2-7|.|TRBD1|TRBV7-8
CASSLTGVPHEQYF
TGTGCCAGCAGCTTGACAGGGGTCCCCCACGAGCAGTACTTC
>TRBJ2-3|.|TRBD1|TRBV10-2
CASSDRGSDTQYF
TGCGCCAGTTCGGACAGGGGGTCAGATACGCAGTATTTT
>TRBJ1-5|.|.|TRBV9
CASSVDGSSNQPQHF
TGTGCCAGCAGCGTAGATGGCAGTAGCAATCAGCCCCAGCATTTT
>TRBJ1-3|.|.|TRBV5-5
CASMRGIGNTIYF
TGTGCCAGCATGCGAGGCATTGGGAACACCATATATTTT
>TRBJ1-2|.|.|TRBV7-9
CASSSTDNYGYTF
TGTGCCAGCAGCTCAACAGATAACTATGGCTACACCTTC
>TRBJ2-7|.|TRBD2|TRBV7-9
CASSSTTGTSGGAVHEQYF
TGTGCCAGCAGCTCTACAACCGGGACTAGCGGGGGGGCCGTCCACGAGCAGTACTTC
>TRBJ2-1|.|TRBD1|TRBV5-4
CASSLYRGLYNEQFF
TGTGCCAGCAGCTTGTATAGGGGGCTATACAATGAGCAGTTCTTC
>TRBJ1-6|.|.|TRBV25-1
CASSEQGNSPLHF
TGTGCCAGCAGTGAACAGGGTAATTCACCCCTCCACTTT
>TRBJ2-5|.|.|TRBV19
CASRVADQETQYF
TGTGCCAGTCGGGTAGCGGACCAAGAGACCCAGTACTTC
>TRBJ2-7|.|.|TRBV5-1
CASNQVRIGGYEQYF
TGCGCCAGCAACCAAGTCCGGATCGGGGGCTACGAGCAGTACTTC
>TRBJ2-1|.|.|TRBV7-2
CASSLVLEQFF
TGTGCCAGCAGCTTAGTCCTAGAGCAGTTCTTC
>TRBJ1-4|.|.|TRBV18
CASSQNGATNEKLFF
TGTGCCAGCTCACAAAACGGTGCAACTAATGAAAAACTGTTTTTT
>TRBJ2-5|once|.|TRBV18
CASSQREETQYF
TGTGCCAGCTCTCAACGGGAAGAGACCCAGTACTTC
>TRBJ1-5|.|.|TRBV3-1/TRBV3-2
CASSRRGPDNSNQPQHF
TGTGCCAGCAGCAGGCGGGGACCTGATAATAGCAATCAGCCCCAGCATTTT
>TRBJ1-1|.|.|TRBV19
CASSFGMNTEAFF
TGTGCCAGTAGTTTCGGGATGAACACTGAAGCTTTCTTT
>TRBJ2-7|.|.|TRBV6-6
CARTHGEVGDEQYF
TGTGCCAGGACCCATGGGGAAGTGGGAGACGAGCAGTACTTC
>TRBJ2-3|.|TRBD2|TRBV15
CATTRRGGIDTQYF
TGTGCCACCACGCGGCGGGGGGGCATAGATACGCAGTATTTT
>TRBJ2-4|.|.|TRBV12-3/TRBV12-4
CASSLQGGDIQYF
TGTGCCAGCAGTCTCCAGGGCGGCGACATTCAGTACTTC
>TRBJ2-7|.|.|TRBV5-5
CASSWGQGYYEQYF
TGTGCCAGCAGCTGGGGGCAGGGGTACTACGAGCAGTACTTC
>TRBJ1-4|.|.|TRBV19
CASSSNPDRDEKLFF
TGTGCCAGTAGTTCAAACCCGGACAGAGATGAAAAACTGTTTTTT
>TRBJ2-3|.|TRBD1|TRBV24-1
CATSDSGQGADTQYF
TGTGCCACCAGTGATTCCGGACAGGGCGCAGATACGCAGTATTTT
>TRBJ2-7|few|TRBD1|TRBV24-1
CATSDSLRTGQHNSYEQYF
TGTGCCACCAGTGATTCCCTCCGGACAGGGCAACATAACTCCTACGAGCAGTACTTC
>TRBJ2-2|.|.|TRBV7-3
CASSLDSNTGELFF
TGTGCCAGCAGCCTGGACAGTAACACCGGGGAGCTGTTTTTT
>TRBJ1-1|once|TRBD1|TRBV6-5
CASSYLGQLNTEAFF
TGTGCCAGCAGTTACTTGGGACAGCTGAACACTGAAGCTTTCTTT
>TRBJ2-2|.|TRBD1|TRBV10-1
CASSERAGGATGELFF
TGCGCCAGCAGTGAGAGGGCAGGGGGTGCCACCGGGGAGCTGTTTTTT
>TRBJ2-7|.|TRBD1|TRBV30
CAWSPGTGDYEQYF
TGTGCCTGGAGTCCCGGGACAGGGGACTACGAGCAGTACTTC
>TRBJ2-7|.|TRBD2|TRBV7-9
CASSREGEQYF
TGTGCCAGCAGCCGGGAGGGAGAGCAGTACTTC
>TRBJ2-7|.|.|TRBV7-8
CASSPQNRAYEQYF
TGTGCCAGCAGCCCCCAAAACAGGGCGTACGAGCAGTACTTC